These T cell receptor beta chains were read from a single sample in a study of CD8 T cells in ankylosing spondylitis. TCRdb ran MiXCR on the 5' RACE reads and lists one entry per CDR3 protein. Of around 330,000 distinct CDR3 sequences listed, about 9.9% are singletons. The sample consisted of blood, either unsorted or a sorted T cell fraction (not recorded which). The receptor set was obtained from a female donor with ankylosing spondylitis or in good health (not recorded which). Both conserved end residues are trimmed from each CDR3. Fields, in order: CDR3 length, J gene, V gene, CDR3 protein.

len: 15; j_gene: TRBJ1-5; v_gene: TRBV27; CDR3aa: AAIRLVVGDPNQPQH
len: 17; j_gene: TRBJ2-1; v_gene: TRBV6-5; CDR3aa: ASSVTGVRGTPRYNEQF
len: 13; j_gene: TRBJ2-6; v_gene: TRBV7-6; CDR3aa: ASSLGTVGANVLT
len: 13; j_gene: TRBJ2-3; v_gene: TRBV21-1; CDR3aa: ASSNCTASTDTQY
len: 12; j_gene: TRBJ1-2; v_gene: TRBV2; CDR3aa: ASSAMVGNYGYT
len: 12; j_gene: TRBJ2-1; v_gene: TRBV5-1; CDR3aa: ASSLERGGLEQF
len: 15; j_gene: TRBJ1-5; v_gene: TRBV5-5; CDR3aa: ASSLAASGQGYQPQH
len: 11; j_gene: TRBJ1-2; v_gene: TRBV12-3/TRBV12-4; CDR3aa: ASSLPAGAGDT
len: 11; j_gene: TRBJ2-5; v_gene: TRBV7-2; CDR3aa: ASSSWVRETEY
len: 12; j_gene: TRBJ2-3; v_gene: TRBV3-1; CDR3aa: ASSQGTRTDTQY
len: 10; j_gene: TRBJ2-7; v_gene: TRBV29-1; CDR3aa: SVEKPPYEQY
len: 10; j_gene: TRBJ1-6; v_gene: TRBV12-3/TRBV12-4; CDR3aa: ASSLDIGNLH
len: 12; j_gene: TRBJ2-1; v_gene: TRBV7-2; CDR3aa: ASSLVGFENEQF
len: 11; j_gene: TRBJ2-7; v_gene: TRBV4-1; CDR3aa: ASSQDGSTLQY
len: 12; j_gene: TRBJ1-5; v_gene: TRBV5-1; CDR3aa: ASSLDARDQPQH
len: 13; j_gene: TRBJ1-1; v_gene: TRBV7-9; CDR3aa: ASSLWQGAATEAF
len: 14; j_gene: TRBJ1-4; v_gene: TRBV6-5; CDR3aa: ASSSSPGTGGEKLL
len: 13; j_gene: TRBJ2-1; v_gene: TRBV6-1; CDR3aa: ASSTSGGAFNEQF
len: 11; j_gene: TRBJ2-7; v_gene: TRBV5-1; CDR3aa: ASSLRGSHEQY
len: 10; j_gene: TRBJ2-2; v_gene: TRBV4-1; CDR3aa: ASSQVGGELF
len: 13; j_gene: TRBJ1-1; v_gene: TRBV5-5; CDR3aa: ASRTRGGARIEAF
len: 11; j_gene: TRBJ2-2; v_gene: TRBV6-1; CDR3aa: ASSLERGRWLF
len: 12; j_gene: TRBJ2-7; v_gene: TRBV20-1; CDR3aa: SASIQKGSYEQY
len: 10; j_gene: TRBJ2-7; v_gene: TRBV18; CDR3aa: ASSPLGDEQY
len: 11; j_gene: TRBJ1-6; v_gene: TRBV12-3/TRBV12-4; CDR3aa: ASRGPVNSPLH
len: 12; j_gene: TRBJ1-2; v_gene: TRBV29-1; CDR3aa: SAGTGTPGGGYT
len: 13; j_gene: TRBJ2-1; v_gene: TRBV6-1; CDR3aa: ASSKEEGSYNEQF
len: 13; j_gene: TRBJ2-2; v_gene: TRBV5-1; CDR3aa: ASSQTGGNTGELF
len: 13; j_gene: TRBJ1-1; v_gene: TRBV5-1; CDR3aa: ASSLDQGRGTEAF
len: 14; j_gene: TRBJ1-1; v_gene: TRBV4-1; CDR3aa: ASSQAQGRGNTEAF
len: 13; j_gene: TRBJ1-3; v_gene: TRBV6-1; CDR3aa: ASGWDSTSGNTIY
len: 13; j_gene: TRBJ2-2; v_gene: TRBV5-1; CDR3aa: ASSLEGADTGELF
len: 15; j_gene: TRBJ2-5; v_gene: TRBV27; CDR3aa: ASRSQVREGGQETQY
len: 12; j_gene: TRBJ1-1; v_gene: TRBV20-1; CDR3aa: SALLDRGNTEAF
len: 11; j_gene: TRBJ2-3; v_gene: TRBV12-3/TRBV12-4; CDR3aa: ASSFRQTDTQY